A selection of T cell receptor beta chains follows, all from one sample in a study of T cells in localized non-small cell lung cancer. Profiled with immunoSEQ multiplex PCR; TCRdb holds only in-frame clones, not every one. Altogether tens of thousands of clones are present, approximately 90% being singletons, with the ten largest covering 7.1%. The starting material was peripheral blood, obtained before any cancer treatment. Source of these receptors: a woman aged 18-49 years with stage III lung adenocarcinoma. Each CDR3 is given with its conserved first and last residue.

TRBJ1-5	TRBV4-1	CASSQSAVSNQPQHF
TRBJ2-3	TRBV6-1	CASSVSVAGVFSTDTQYF
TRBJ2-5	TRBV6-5	CASSYTGGRVETQYF
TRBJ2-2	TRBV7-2	CASSPGGAGELFF
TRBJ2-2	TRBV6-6	CASSLGPNTGELFF
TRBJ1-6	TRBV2	CASSEARPGNSPLHF
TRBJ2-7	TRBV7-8	CASSLNNGGEYEQYF
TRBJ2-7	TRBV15	CATSIRDGGSGEQYF
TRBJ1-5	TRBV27	CASSVSRRGRGAGNQPQHF
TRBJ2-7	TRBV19	CASSTTGKGAYEQYF
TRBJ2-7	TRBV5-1	CASSLERGSSYEQYF
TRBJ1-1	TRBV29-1	CSVEVVRNTEAFF
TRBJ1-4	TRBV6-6	CASSPWTVNEKLFF
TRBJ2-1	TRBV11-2	CASSLNNEQFF
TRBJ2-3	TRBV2	CASGVDVQEDTQYF
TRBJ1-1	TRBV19	CASSSPGTGGTEAFF
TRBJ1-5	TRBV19	CASSPSAGTAPYSNQPQHF
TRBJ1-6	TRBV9	CASSVGTSPGNSPLHF
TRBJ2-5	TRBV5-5	CASSQEWQETQYF
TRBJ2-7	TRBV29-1	CSVAGTGVHEQYF
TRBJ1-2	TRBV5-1	CASSPTGPYGYTF
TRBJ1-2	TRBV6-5	CASSSRSDRFGYGYTF